What follows describes a single TCR beta chain. Its target is unknown. The data were taken from a study of beta chain features in type 1 diabetes. Study results and caveats: Among type 1 diabetes patients, VDJ junctions had fewer insertions and more deletions. Across all four CD4+ subsets, people with type 1 diabetes showed modestly shorter TCRB CDR3s.

As every portion of the isolated RNA was reverse transcribed, the sequencing read expressed TCRB transcripts. The method was immunoSEQ multiplex PCR; TCRdb's version includes in-frame clones alone and lacks a portion of them. Among about 360,000 clones listed, roughly 12% were seen once. The CDR3 consists of 17 residues. The germline V gene encodes CDR1 SGHTA and CDR2 FQGNSA. Trimming took 1 base from V and 0 from J, leaving 13 bases between them. Sequencing input: naive CD4+ T cells from blood. The J gene is TRBJ1-3, the V gene TRBV7-2, with a tentative D call TRBD1 (5 bases). The receptor comes from a man aged 18 to 30 in good health. In DNA form, the CDR3 reads TGTGCCAGCAGCTTAGTCAGGGTGGATATCTCTGGAAACACCATATATTTT. It translates to CASSLVRVDISGNTIYF.